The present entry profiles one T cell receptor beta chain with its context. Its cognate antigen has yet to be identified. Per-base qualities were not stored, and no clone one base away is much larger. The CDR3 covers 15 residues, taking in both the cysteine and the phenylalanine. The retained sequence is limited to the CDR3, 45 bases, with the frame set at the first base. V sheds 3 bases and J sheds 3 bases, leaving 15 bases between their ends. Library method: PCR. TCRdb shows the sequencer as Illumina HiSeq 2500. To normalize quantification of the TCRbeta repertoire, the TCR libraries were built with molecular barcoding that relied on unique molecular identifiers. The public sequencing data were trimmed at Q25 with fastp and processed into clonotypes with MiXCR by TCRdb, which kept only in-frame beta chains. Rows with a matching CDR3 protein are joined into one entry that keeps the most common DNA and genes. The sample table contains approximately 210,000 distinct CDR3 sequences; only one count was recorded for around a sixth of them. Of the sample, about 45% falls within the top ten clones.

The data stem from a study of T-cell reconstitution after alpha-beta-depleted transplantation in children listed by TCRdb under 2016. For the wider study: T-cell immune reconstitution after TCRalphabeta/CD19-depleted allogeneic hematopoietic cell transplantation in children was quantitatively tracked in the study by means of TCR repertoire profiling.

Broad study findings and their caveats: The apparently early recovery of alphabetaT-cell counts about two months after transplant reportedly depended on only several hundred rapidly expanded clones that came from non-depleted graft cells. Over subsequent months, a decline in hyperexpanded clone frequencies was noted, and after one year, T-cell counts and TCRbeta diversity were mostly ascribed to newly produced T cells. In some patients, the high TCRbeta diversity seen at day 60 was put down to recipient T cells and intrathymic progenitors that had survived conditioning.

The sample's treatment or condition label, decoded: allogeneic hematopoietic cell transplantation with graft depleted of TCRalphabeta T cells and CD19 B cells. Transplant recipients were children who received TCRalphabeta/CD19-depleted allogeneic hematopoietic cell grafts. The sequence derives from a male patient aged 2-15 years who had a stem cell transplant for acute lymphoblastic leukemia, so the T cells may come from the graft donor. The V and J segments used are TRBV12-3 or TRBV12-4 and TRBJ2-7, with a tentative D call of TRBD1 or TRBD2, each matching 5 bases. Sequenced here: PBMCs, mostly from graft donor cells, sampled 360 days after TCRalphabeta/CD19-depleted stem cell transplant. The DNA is TGTGCCAGCAGTTTCCGGGCCAGGGAGCGCTACGAGCAGTACTTC. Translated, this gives CASSFRARERYEQYF.